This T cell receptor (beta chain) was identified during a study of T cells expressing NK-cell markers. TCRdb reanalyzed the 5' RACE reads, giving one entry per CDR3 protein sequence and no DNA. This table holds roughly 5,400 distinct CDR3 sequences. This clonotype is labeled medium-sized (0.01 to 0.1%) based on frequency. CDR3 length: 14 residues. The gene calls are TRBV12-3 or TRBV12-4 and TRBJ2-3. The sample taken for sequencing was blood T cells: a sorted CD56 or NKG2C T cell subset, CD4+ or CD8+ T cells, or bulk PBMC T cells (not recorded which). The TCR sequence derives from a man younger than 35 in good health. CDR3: CASSPTGRTDTQYF.